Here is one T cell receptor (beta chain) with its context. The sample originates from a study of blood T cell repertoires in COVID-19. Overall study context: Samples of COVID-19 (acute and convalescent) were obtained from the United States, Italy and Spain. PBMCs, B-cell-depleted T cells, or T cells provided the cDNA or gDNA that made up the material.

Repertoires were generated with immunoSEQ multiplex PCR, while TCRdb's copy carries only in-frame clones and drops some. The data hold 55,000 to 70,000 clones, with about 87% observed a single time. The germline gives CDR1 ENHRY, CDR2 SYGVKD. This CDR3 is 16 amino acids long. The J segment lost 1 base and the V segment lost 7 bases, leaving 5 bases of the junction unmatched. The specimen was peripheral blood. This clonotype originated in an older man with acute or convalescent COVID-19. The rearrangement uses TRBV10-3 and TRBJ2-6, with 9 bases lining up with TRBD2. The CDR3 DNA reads TGTGCCATCATGGATAGCGGGAGTTCTGGGGCCAACGTCCTGACTTTC. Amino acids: CAIMDSGSSGANVLTF.